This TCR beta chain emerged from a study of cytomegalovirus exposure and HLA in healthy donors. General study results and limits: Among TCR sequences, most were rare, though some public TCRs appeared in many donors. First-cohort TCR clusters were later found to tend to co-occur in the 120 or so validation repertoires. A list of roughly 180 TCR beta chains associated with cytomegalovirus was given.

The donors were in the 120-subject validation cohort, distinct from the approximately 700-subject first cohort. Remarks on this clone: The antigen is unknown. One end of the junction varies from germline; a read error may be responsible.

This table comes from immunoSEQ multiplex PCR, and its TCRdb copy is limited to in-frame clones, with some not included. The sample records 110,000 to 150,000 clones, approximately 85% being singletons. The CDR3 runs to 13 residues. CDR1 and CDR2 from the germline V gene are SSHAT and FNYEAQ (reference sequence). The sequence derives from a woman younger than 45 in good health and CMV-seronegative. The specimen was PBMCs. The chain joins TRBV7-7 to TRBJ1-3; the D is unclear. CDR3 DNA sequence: TGTGCTAGCAGCGTGACTCAAGGAAACACCATATATTTT. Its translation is CASSVTQGNTIYF.